This entry lists 9 T cell receptor beta chains sequenced from one sample in a study of T cell changes during pregnancy in multiple sclerosis. Profiling relied on immunoSEQ multiplex PCR, and the TCRdb table lists in-frame clones only, not all of them. The sample holds about 38,000 clones; around 90% are singletons and the top ten take under 0.45%. The sample consisted of CD4+ T cells from peripheral blood mononuclear cells, taken after pregnancy. These receptors were obtained from a female donor in good health, enrolled as a control in a pregnancy study.

V usage is TRBV10-2 and J usage is TRBJ2-5; D remains ambiguous. Germline lookup yields CDR1 WSHSY and CDR2 SAAADI. Trimming took off 11 bases at V and 4 bases at J, with 5 bases between the two ends. CDR3 length: 9 residues. The CDR3 loop reads CAAGETQYF. The CDR3 nucleotides are TGCGCCGCAGGAGAGACCCAGTACTTC.

The J gene is TRBJ2-5, the V gene TRBV7-8; maybe TRBD2 (7 bases). TRBJ2-7 matches the DNA end more closely, so the J call is doubtful. The CDR3 runs to 17 residues. The V gene's germline CDR1 is SGHVS and CDR2 FQNEAQ. This chain's CDR3 is CASSLVRGEGSYYEQYF. The CDR3 bases are TGTGCCAGCAGCTTAGTGAGGGGGGAGGGTTCGTACTACGAGCAGTACTTC.

This clone was seen a handful of times. V gene TRBV30 combines with J gene TRBJ2-5; 14 bases match TRBD2. The V and J ends lost 3 bases and 7 bases, in that order; junction bases with no gene match: 10. Germline lookup yields CDR1 GTSNPN and CDR2 SVGIG (reference sequence). The CDR3 runs to 16 residues. This CDR3 is CAWRGLAGGGSVTQYF. In DNA form, the CDR3 reads TGTGCCTGGAGAGGACTAGCGGGAGGTGGGTCGGTGACCCAGTACTTC. The full variable domain, in which reference TRBV30 and TRBJ2-5 provide the parts outside the CDR3, is SQTIHQWPATLVQPVGSPLSLECTVEGTSNPNLYWYRQAAGRGLQLLFYSVGIGQISSEVPQNLSASRPQDRQFILSSKKLLLSDSGFYLCAWRGLAGGGSVTQYFGPGTRLLVL.

This sequence joins TRBV15 and TRBJ1-6; 8 nucleotides line up with TRBD1. V dropped 3 bases and J dropped 9; count of bases not matched to a gene: 4. CDR1 is LNHNV and CDR2 is YYDKDF in the germline V gene (reference sequence). The CDR3 length is 14 residues. This CDR3 reads CATSRDRALSPLHF. The CDR3 coding sequence is TGTGCCACCAGCAGGGACAGGGCTCTTTCACCCCTCCACTTT. Full variable domain (outside the CDR3, taken from reference TRBV15 and TRBJ1-6): DAMVIQNPRYQVTQFGKPVTLSCSQTLNHNVMYWYQQKSSQAPKLLFHYYDKDFNNEADTPDNFQSRRPNTSFCFLDIRSPGLGDTAMYLCATSRDRALSPLHFGNGTRLTVT.

J is TRBJ2-5 and V is TRBV23-1, with 8 bases that match TRBD2. TRBV23-1 carries the ORF label, with uncertain function. Losses at the gene ends were 8 bases for V and 4 bases for J; bases not matched to a gene: 15. The CDR3 is 16 residues long. The CDR3 reads CASFCLGGGPPETQYF. The DNA for the CDR3 is TGCGCCAGCTTCTGTCTGGGCGGGGGGCCCCCAGAGACCCAGTACTTC.

The V gene is TRBV5-6, the J gene TRBJ2-2, with a weak D call TRBD2 (5 bases). The CDR3 length is 17 residues. V lost 4 bases and J lost 6, with 22 bases in between. Per the germline V gene, CDR1 is SGHDT and CDR2 is YYEEEE. The DNA for the CDR3 is TGTGCCAGCAGCGACCGCTTCACGGGGTTGAGACCCGGGGAGCTGTTTTTT. Residues: CASSDRFTGLRPGELFF.

V gene TRBV5-1 combines with J gene TRBJ2-7; 9 bases are shared with TRBD2. This CDR3 has 17 residues. The germline gives CDR1 SGHRS, CDR2 YFSETQ. With 0 bases clipped from V and 6 bases from J, the junction kept 13 bases outside the gene matches. The CDR3 here is CASSLEGAGGPQSEQYF. CDR3 sequence (DNA): TGCGCCAGCAGCTTGGAGGGGGCGGGAGGGCCTCAGTCCGAGCAGTACTTC. Drawing the rest from reference TRBV5-1 and TRBJ2-7, the complete variable domain is KAGVTQTPRYLIKTRGQQVTLSCSPISGHRSVSWYQQTPGQGLQFLFEYFSETQRNKGNFPGRFSGRQFSNSRSEMNVSTLELGDSALYLCASSLEGAGGPQSEQYFGPGTRLTVT.

This chain connects TRBV25-1 to TRBJ2-7; 8 bases fit TRBD1. Germline CDR1 MGHDK, CDR2 SYGVNS. V was pared by 3 bases and J by 4 bases, with 5 bases of the junction left unmatched. The CDR3 totals 14 residues. The CDR3 coding sequence is TGTGCCAGCAGTGAGAGTGACAGGGGTTACGAGCAGTACTTC. Translating gives CASSESDRGYEQYF.

The chain is built from TRBV30 and TRBJ2-7; tentative D call: TRBD1 (6 bases). The ends were cut back, 1 base at V and 6 bases at J, with 16 bases in the middle. Germline assignment: CDR1 GTSNPN and CDR2 SVGIG (reference sequence). The length of the CDR3 is 14 residues. The CDR3 sequence: CAWSATGTPAEQYF. CDR3 in DNA: TGTGCCTGGAGTGCTACCGGGACACCGGCCGAGCAGTACTTC.